This T cell receptor beta chain was recovered during a study of siplizumab effects on memory and regulatory T cells. Per sample, 75,000 to 100,000 TCR templates underwent assay. The protocol was immunoSEQ multiplex PCR, while the TCRdb copy is restricted to in-frame clones and leaves out a portion. The sample shows tens of thousands of clones, over 75% of them seen only once. This clone occurred once. The receptor was derived from a human donor in good health. Material for sequencing was Tregs sorted from blood.

The CDR3 region is CASSSQTGTTLGYTF. The CDR3 DNA reads as TGTGCCAGTAGTTCTCAGACAGGTACGACTCTTGGCTACACCTTC. V gene TRBV19 combines with J gene TRBJ1-2; a weak D match, TRBD1 (6 bases). CDR3 length: 15 residues. CDR1 is LNHDA, CDR2 SQIVND, per germline (reference sequence). V lost 5 bases, J lost 7 bases, and 20 bases lay in between.